One sample yielded the 10 T cell receptor beta chains listed below, sequenced in a study of blood T cell repertoires in COVID-19. Data came from immunoSEQ multiplex PCR; TCRdb stores just in-frame clones and leaves some out. The sample holds some 48,000 clones, 75% to 90% seen once. The sequencing sample was made of peripheral blood. The receptors derive from a woman aged 80 or over in a cohort sampled during active or convalescent COVID-19.

CDR3 protein: CASSSAGNPLWQYF. The CDR3 nucleotides read TGTGCCAGCAGCTCCGCGGGAAACCCCCTCTGGCAGTACTTC. The chain links TRBV7-9 to TRBJ2-7; perhaps TRBD2 as D (6 bases). Germline V CDR1 and CDR2: SEHNR, FQNEAQ (reference sequence). Trimming took off 4 bases at V and 9 bases at J, with 19 bases between the two ends. The CDR3 runs 14 residues.

In DNA form, the CDR3 reads TGCGCCAGCAGTTTTAGCGGGAGCTACGAGCAGTACTTC. Translation: CASSFSGSYEQYF. The chain is built from TRBV10-1 and TRBJ2-7, with 9 bases matching TRBD2. CDR3 length: 13 residues. Germline V gene data show CDR1 as WNHNN and CDR2 as SYGVQD (reference sequence). V shed 5 bases and J 3 bases; nucleotides not matched to a gene: 2.

The chain employs TRBV6-6 and TRBJ1-1; D is undetermined. The CDR3 runs to 13 residues. Germline lookup yields CDR1 MNHNY and CDR2 SVGAGI (reference sequence). V was trimmed by 9 bases and J by 0 bases, leaving 11 bases between them. The CDR3 protein is CASLVSVNTEAFF. CDR3 sequence (DNA): TGTGCCAGTTTGGTGTCGGTGAACACTGAAGCTTTCTTT.

V is TRBV7-9 and J is TRBJ1-2; 7 bases are shared with TRBD1. The trim removed 2 bases at V and 4 bases at J, leaving 1 base unmatched. Germline-derived CDR1 and CDR2 are SEHNR and FQNEAQ (reference sequence). The CDR3 sequence is 13 residues long. This CDR3 reads CASSLTGAYGYTF. CDR3 DNA sequence: TGTGCCAGCAGCTTAACAGGGGCCTATGGCTACACCTTC.

The V call is TRBV15, the J call TRBJ1-5, with unresolved D. Germline loops: CDR1 LNHNV, CDR2 YYDKDF (reference sequence). The CDR3 is 13 amino acids. V was cut by 0 bases and J by 10 bases, with 10 bases left in between. The CDR3 DNA reads as TGTGCCACCAGCAGAGATCGCCTAAGACCCCAGCATTTT. This encodes CATSRDRLRPQHF.

The gene calls are TRBV19 and TRBJ2-2; D might be TRBD1 (6 bases). The V end lost 7 bases, the J end lost 3 bases, and 12 bases lay between the germline ends. The germline CDR1 and CDR2 sequences are LNHDA and SQIVND (reference sequence). The CDR3 contains 14 residues. CDR3 in amino acids: CASTPQGHTGELFF. The DNA for the CDR3 is TGTGCCAGTACCCCACAGGGCCACACCGGGGAGCTGTTTTTT.

The chain recombines TRBV7-2 with TRBJ1-1; maybe TRBD1 (5 bases). Germline CDR1 and CDR2: SGHTA and FQGNSA. Trimming pared 5 bases from V and 5 bases from J, leaving 21 bases between. The length of the CDR3 is 16 residues. The CDR3 loop is CASSKQGAGSGTEAFF. CDR3 nucleotide sequence: TGTGCCAGCAGCAAACAAGGAGCAGGGTCCGGAACTGAAGCTTTCTTT.

This chain uses TRBV19 with TRBJ1-2; D is uncertain. Trimming took off 5 bases at V and 4 bases at J, with 14 bases between the two ends. The CDR3 covers 14 residues. CDR1 LNHDA and CDR2 SQIVND come from the germline V gene (reference sequence). The CDR3 coding sequence is TGTGCCAGTAGTCCCCCCGCCCCTACCTATGGCTACACCTTC. Translated: CASSPPAPTYGYTF. Full variable domain (outside the CDR3, taken from reference TRBV19 and TRBJ1-2): DGGITQSPKYLFRKEGQNVTLSCEQNLNHDAMYWYRQDPGQGLRLIYYSQIVNDFQKGDIAEGYSVSREKKESFPLTVTSAQKNPTAFYLCASSPPAPTYGYTFGSGTRLTVV.

The CDR3 DNA sequence: TGTGCCAGCTCCACCGGGAGGACTGAAGCTTTCTTT. Its protein is CASSTGRTEAFF. The V and J genes are TRBV18 and TRBJ1-1, with unresolved D. The V gene lost 6 bases and the J gene lost 5 bases, with 10 bases spanning the gap. The germline V gene has CDR1 KGHSH and CDR2 LQKENI. This CDR3 has 12 residues.

As regards this clone: The sample holds other DNA sequences that translate to the same CDR3. The chain has TRBV30 and TRBJ1-1; D call uncertain. Per the germline V gene, CDR1 is GTSNPN and CDR2 is SVGIG (reference sequence). The CDR3 has 14 residues. The V end lost 0 bases, the J end lost 2 bases, and 10 bases lay between the germline ends. The CDR3 region is CAWSVLRGNTEAFF. DNA of the CDR3: TGTGCCTGGAGTGTACTCCGGGGTAACACTGAAGCTTTCTTT.